Listed here are 22 T cell receptor beta chains from one sample, sequenced in a study of T cell responses to AZD1222 COVID-19 vaccine. The table came from immunoSEQ multiplex PCR; TCRdb's copy has only in-frame clones and leaves some out. Among about 95,000 clones listed, roughly nine tenths were seen once. Sequenced here: peripheral blood, sampled on day 0 of AZD1222 vaccination. The receptors originated from an adult in good health.

The V and J genes are TRBV2 and TRBJ1-5; D remains unclear. Germline loops: CDR1 SNHLY, CDR2 FYNNEI. This CDR3 contains 14 residues. The germline V and J ends were trimmed by 8 bases and 2 bases, with 13 bases remaining between them. The CDR3 sequence: CASSGAAGNQPQHF. Written as DNA, the CDR3 is TGTGCCAGCTCAGGAGCAGCGGGCAATCAGCCCCAGCATTTT.

This chain joins TRBV23-1 and TRBJ2-7; 7 bases line up with TRBD1. TRBV23-1 is an ORF for which the function is uncertain. The ends lost 0 bases at V and 2 bases at J; junction bases unmatched: 13. This CDR3 is built from 18 residues. CDR3 protein: CASSQSPLEGGRTYEQYF. In DNA form, the CDR3 reads TGCGCCAGCAGTCAATCCCCCCTGGAAGGGGGCCGGACCTACGAGCAGTACTTC.

The V gene is TRBV6-5, the J gene TRBJ2-1; D remains ambiguous. CDR3 length: 14 amino acids. Trimming left V 2 bases short and J 7 bases short, with 12 bases between. In germline, CDR1 is MNHEY, CDR2 SVGAGI. As DNA, the CDR3 is TGTGCCAGCAGTTACAATAGGTTCGAAAATGAGCAGTTCTTC. This translates into CASSYNRFENEQFF.

For this clone: This CDR3 is also generated by other DNA sequences in the sample. The chain combines TRBV3-1 (or the pseudogene TRBV3-2) with TRBJ1-1; D is unclear. CDR1 is LGHDT, CDR2 YNNKEL, per germline (reference sequence). The V end lost 3 bases, the J end lost 0 bases, and 5 bases lay between the germline ends. This CDR3 contains 13 residues. The DNA of the CDR3 is TGTGCCAGCAGCCAGGGGTTGAACACTGAAGCTTTCTTT. Translated: CASSQGLNTEAFF.

The chain uses TRBV13 and TRBJ1-2, with 9 nucleotides matching TRBD1. The CDR3 is made up of 17 amino acids. V trimming: 0 bases; J trimming: 5 bases; junction bases outside the gene matches: 10. Looked up from germline, CDR1 is PRHDT and CDR2 is FYEKMQ (reference sequence). The CDR3 DNA reads TGTGCCAGCAGCTTAGGTTCCGGACAGGGGCCACGATATGGCTACACCTTC. Protein sequence: CASSLGSGQGPRYGYTF.

This clone occurred once. This rearrangement joins TRBV4-1 to TRBJ1-6, with D uncertain. This CDR3 is 16 amino acids long. V was cut by 0 bases and J by 0 bases, with 6 bases left in between. Germline V CDR1 and CDR2: MGHRA, YSYEKL. CDR3 amino acids: CASSQDPGSYNSPLHF. The DNA of the CDR3 is TGCGCCAGCAGCCAAGATCCGGGCTCCTATAATTCACCCCTCCACTTT.

This sequence joins TRBV5-1 and TRBJ2-7; the match to TRBD2 covers 10 bases. Germline-derived CDR1 and CDR2 are SGHRS and YFSETQ. The junction had 5 bases not matched to a gene; V was cut back by 4 bases and J by 1 base. CDR3 length: 15 residues. DNA for the CDR3: TGCGCCAGCAGCCGCGGACTAGCGGCTTCCTACGAGCAGTACTTC. Protein product: CASSRGLAASYEQYF.

V usage is TRBV11-2 and J usage is TRBJ1-5; D is perhaps TRBD1 (6 bases). V gave up 0 bases and J gave up 7 bases, with 19 bases separating them. The V gene's germline CDR1 is SGHAT and CDR2 FQNNGV. This CDR3 has 17 residues. The CDR3 region is CASSLDSVLGAGQPQHF. Here the CDR3 DNA reads TGTGCCAGCAGCTTAGATTCGGTGTTGGGGGCAGGGCAGCCCCAGCATTTT.

This CDR3 reads CAWSAEQASNQPQHF. The CDR3 bases are TGTGCCTGGAGTGCGGAACAGGCCAGCAATCAGCCCCAGCATTTT. This sequence joins TRBV30 and TRBJ1-5; D perhaps matches TRBD1 (5 bases). The CDR3 extends over 15 amino acids. CDR1 and CDR2 (germline): GTSNPN, SVGIG (reference sequence). Trimming took off 1 base at V and 1 base at J, with 11 bases between the two ends.

V usage is TRBV6-2 or TRBV6-3 and J usage is TRBJ2-7; 9 nucleotides agree with TRBD1. This CDR3 region has 15 residues. The V and J ends lost 6 bases and 7 bases, in that order; junction bases with no gene match: 13. Germline V lookup: CDR1 MNHEY, CDR2 SVGEGT. The CDR3 coding sequence is TGTGCCAGCAGCTCCGGGACAGGGTTCATTTGGGAGCAGTACTTC. Translating it yields CASSSGTGFIWEQYF.

The chain carries TRBV19 and TRBJ1-2; possible D gene TRBD1, 5 bases. Trimming took off 3 bases at V and 4 bases at J, with 15 bases between the two ends. The CDR3 extends over 15 amino acids. Germline CDR1 LNHDA, CDR2 SQIVND (reference sequence). The CDR3 sequence is CASSITPGRGYGYTF. The CDR3 bases are TGTGCCAGTAGTATCACCCCGGGACGCGGCTATGGCTACACCTTC.

The chain uses TRBV21-1 and TRBJ2-1; TRBD1 was called by the table and not checked on the DNA. TRBV21-1 represents a pseudogene. There are 13 residues in the CDR3. The DNA for the CDR3 is TGTGCCAGACCGAGGGACAGGGCTCGTGAGCAGTTCTTC. This translates into CARPRDRAREQFF.

The genes are TRBV3-1 (or the pseudogene TRBV3-2) and TRBJ2-6; 9 bases fit TRBD1. Per germline, CDR1 LGHDT and CDR2 YNNKEL (reference sequence). The V segment lost 3 bases and the J segment 2 bases; nucleotides outside the gene matches: 2. The CDR3 runs to 16 residues. The chain's CDR3 is CASSHRDRAGANVLTF. The CDR3, as DNA: TGTGCCAGCAGCCATAGGGACAGGGCTGGGGCCAACGTCCTGACTTTC.

The chain recombines TRBV4-2 with TRBJ1-1; D gene unclear. CDR3 length: 14 amino acids. Per germline, CDR1 LGHNA and CDR2 YNFKEQ. V gave up 2 bases and J gave up 1 base, with 8 bases separating them. The DNA for the CDR3 is TGTGCCAGCAGCCAACCCGGGTCGAACACTGAAGCTTTCTTT. It encodes CASSQPGSNTEAFF.

The chain couples TRBV9 to TRBJ2-2, with TRBD1 as a possible D gene (5 bases). The germline CDR1 and CDR2 sequences are SGDLS and YYNGEE. CDR3 length: 17 amino acids. Between the trimmed V and J ends, which lost 0 bases and 4 bases, there was a span of 16 bases. Here the CDR3 reads CASSVGEGAFITGELFF. The CDR3 region has the DNA TGTGCCAGCAGCGTAGGGGAAGGGGCGTTTATCACCGGGGAGCTGTTTTTT.

The J gene is TRBJ2-3, the V gene TRBV7-3; 10 nucleotides align to TRBD2. V lost 5 bases to trimming and J lost 6 bases; unmatched junction nucleotides: 8. The V gene's germline CDR1 is SGHTA and CDR2 FQGTGA. The CDR3 sequence is 15 residues long. The CDR3 sequence is CASSVSGGASDTQYF. CDR3 nucleotide sequence: TGTGCCAGCAGCGTAAGCGGGGGGGCGAGCGATACGCAGTATTTT.

The sample holds one count of this clone. The chain has TRBV7-9 and TRBJ2-1; TRBD1 might be the D (5 bases). This CDR3 region has 13 residues. The germline V and J ends were trimmed by 6 bases and 8 bases, with 14 bases remaining between them. The V gene's germline CDR1 is SEHNR and CDR2 FQNEAQ (reference sequence). Here the CDR3 DNA reads TGTGCCAGCAGTCACTCAGGGCATGATGAGCAGTTCTTC. It specifies CASSHSGHDEQFF.

V usage is TRBV6-5 and J usage is TRBJ1-2; TRBD1 might be the D (5 bases). V lost 7 bases, J lost 6 bases, and 9 bases lay in between. The CDR3 sequence is 11 residues long. Germline V gene data show CDR1 as MNHEY and CDR2 as SVGAGI. CDR3 DNA: TGTGCCAGCATTGGAGGGGATGGCTACACCTTC. Its protein is CASIGGDGYTF.

The chain joins TRBV19 to TRBJ2-7; the match to TRBD1 covers 7 bases. The ends lost 0 bases at V and 4 bases at J; junction bases unmatched: 9. The germline V gene encodes CDR1 LNHDA and CDR2 SQIVND (reference sequence). The CDR3 loop spans 16 amino acids. CDR3 nucleotide sequence: TGTGCCAGTAGTATAGATCTGGGAGACAGGGAATACGAGCAGTACTTC. Translating gives CASSIDLGDREYEQYF.

V usage is TRBV28 and J usage is TRBJ1-1, with D perhaps matching TRBD1 (6 bases). Looked up from germline, CDR1 is MDHEN and CDR2 is SYDVKM. V was clipped by 3 bases and J by 6 bases, with 11 bases between them. This CDR3 has 13 amino acids. In nucleotides, the CDR3 is TGTGCCAGCAGTTTGCCAGGGGTCCCTGAAGCTTTCTTT. Translated: CASSLPGVPEAFF.

This chain uses TRBV25-1 with TRBJ1-5; D remains ambiguous. The CDR3 sequence is 14 residues long. Trimming cost V 6 bases and J 3 bases, with 12 bases left between them. In germline, CDR1 is MGHDK, CDR2 SYGVNS. CDR3 residues: CASSPAGSNQPQHF. CDR3 coding DNA: TGTGCCAGCAGCCCCGCAGGTTCCAATCAGCCCCAGCATTTT.

The chain carries TRBV18 and TRBJ1-1, with 9 bases identical to TRBD1. Trimming took 4 bases from V and 1 from J; bases not matched to a gene: 7. Per germline, CDR1 KGHSH and CDR2 LQKENI. This CDR3 is built from 16 residues. The CDR3 region has the DNA TGTGCCAGCTCACAGTGGACAGGGGCCGGGAACACTGAAGCTTTCTTT. Protein: CASSQWTGAGNTEAFF.